This T cell receptor (beta chain) was captured by sequencing in a study of lymphopenia after photon versus proton radiotherapy. Study-wide results and caveats: Proton therapy kept repertoires fairly stable, unlike photons, which gained effector/memory cells. Authors raise, but do not show, better survival with proton therapy. Post-nadir diversity loss with photons came from oligoclonal expansion, particularly CD8+ Temra cells.

Per the germline V gene, CDR1 is SEHNR and CDR2 is FQNEAQ (reference sequence). This CDR3 has 16 residues. J gave up 3 bases and V 5 bases, and 6 bases lay outside the gene matches. Sequencing was performed with immunoSEQ multiplex PCR; in TCRdb, only in-frame clones are kept and a portion is missing. Here the sample spans some 70,000 clones, about 89% being singletons. This clone was counted once. Its specificity is not known. The TCR originated in a man older than 75 with esophageal cancer. This sample comprised peripheral blood, obtained from a patient treated with proton-based radiotherapy. The rearrangement links TRBV7-9 to TRBJ1-3; 11 bases match TRBD1. Here the CDR3 reads CASSPSGQGGGNTIYF. The CDR3 nucleotides read TGTGCCAGCAGCCCCTCGGGACAGGGGGGTGGAAACACCATATATTTT.